This T cell receptor beta chain came from a study of blood T cell repertoires in COVID-19. Overall study context: From the United States, Italy and Spain came samples of acute and convalescent COVID-19. In each case, the material was cDNA or gDNA derived from T cells, B-cell-depleted T cells, or PBMCs.

With regard to this clone: This sample also contains other DNA sequences that code for the same CDR3.

The CDR3 covers 12 residues. The V gene lost 6 bases and the J gene lost 4 bases, with 9 bases spanning the gap. Germline lookup yields CDR1 SGHDT and CDR2 YYEEEE. Patients of the Seattle cohort, enrolled during active infection, were followed longitudinally. Only in-frame clones appear in the TCRdb table, and some are missing; sequencing was by immunoSEQ multiplex PCR. The table has about 530,000 clones, approximately 91% seen once; the top ten hold under 8.5%. The rearrangement joins TRBV5-6 to TRBJ2-3, with a possible D match to TRBD2 (7 bases). The sequence derives from a woman in her forties or fifties with COVID-19, enrolled during active disease. Source material: peripheral blood. This chain's CDR3 is CASIGGADTQYF. CDR3 DNA: TGTGCCAGCATAGGGGGGGCAGATACGCAGTATTTT.